This TCR beta chain appears in the sequencing data of a study of technical replicates of blood from several donors. This clone has only one observation. The data were produced by immunoSEQ multiplex PCR, yet TCRdb's version contains in-frame clones alone and is incomplete. The sample comprises some 80,000 clones, 93% of which are singletons, and about 0.41% rests with the top ten. J was trimmed by 3 bases and V by 3 bases; bases with no gene match: 2. There are 14 residues in the CDR3. Germline V gene sequence: CDR1 SGDLS, CDR2 YYNGEE. The clonotype originates from a human donor in good health. The rearrangement joins TRBV9 to TRBJ2-7; 11 nucleotides line up with TRBD2. The material sequenced was T cells isolated from PBMCs. CDR3 protein: CASSGGTSGYEQYF. The CDR3 DNA follows: TGTGCCAGCAGCGGAGGGACTAGCGGCTACGAGCAGTACTTC. Supplemented by reference TRBV9 and TRBJ2-7, the full variable domain reads DSGVTQTPKHLITATGQRVTLRCSPRSGDLSVYWYQQSLDQGLQFLIQYYNGEERAKGNILERFSAQQFPDLHSELNLSSLELGDSALYFCASSGGTSGYEQYFGPGTRLTVT.